This T cell receptor (beta chain) was sequenced during a study of T cell responses to AZD1222 COVID-19 vaccine. The study, taken as a whole, reports: Among spike-specific TCRs, nearly half reportedly target unmutated variant regions. Researchers took repertoire samples only after the peak T cell response had come.

The repertoire was sequenced with immunoSEQ multiplex PCR; TCRdb's copy has only in-frame clones and lacks some. Of 90,000 to 120,000 clones in the sample, around nine tenths were seen once. Second doses at about 4 or about 12 weeks were pooled. Note on this clone: Its antigen is unidentified.

Sample: peripheral blood, taken 28 days after the second AZD1222 dose. The clonotype originates from an adult who received the AZD1222 COVID-19 vaccine.

The DNA for the CDR3 is TGTGCCAGCAAAAGTTATACAACTAATGAAAAACTGTTTTTT. Protein: CASKSYTTNEKLFF. J is TRBJ1-4 and V is TRBV13; D ambiguous. Germline loops: CDR1 PRHDT, CDR2 FYEKMQ (reference sequence). This CDR3 contains 14 residues. V lost 7 bases, J lost 0 bases, and 9 bases lay in between.